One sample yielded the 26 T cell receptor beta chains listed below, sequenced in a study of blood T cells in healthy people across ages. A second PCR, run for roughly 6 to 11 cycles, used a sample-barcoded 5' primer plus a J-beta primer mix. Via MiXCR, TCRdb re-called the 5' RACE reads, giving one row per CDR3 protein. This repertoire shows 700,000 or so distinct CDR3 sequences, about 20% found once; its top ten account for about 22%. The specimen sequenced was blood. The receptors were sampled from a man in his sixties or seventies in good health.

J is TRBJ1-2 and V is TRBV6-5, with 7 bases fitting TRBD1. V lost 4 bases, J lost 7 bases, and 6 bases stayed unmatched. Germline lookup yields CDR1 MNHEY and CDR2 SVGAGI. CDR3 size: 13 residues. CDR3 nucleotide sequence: TGTGCCAGCAGTTGGACGCGGACAGGTGGCTACACCTTC. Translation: CASSWTRTGGYTF.

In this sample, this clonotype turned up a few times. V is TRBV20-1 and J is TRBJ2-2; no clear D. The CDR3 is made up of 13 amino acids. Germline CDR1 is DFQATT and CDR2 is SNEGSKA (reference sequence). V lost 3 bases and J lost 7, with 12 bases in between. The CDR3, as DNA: TGCAGTGCTAGGGAGCAGTTGGTCGGGGAGCTGTTTTTT. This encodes CSAREQLVGELFF.

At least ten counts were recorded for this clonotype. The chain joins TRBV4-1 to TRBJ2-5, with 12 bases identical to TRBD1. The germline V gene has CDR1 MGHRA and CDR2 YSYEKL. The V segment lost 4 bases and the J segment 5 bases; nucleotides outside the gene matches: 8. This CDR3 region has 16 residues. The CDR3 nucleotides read TGCGCCAGCAGCCTCCGGGACAGGGGGCTCGTTGAGACCCAGTACTTC. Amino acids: CASSLRDRGLVETQYF.

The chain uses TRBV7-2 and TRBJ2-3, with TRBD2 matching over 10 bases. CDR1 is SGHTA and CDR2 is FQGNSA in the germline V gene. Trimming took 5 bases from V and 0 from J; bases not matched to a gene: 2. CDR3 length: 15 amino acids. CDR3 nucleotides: TGTGCCAGCAGCACGACTAGCGGGAGCACAGATACGCAGTATTTT. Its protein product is CASSTTSGSTDTQYF.

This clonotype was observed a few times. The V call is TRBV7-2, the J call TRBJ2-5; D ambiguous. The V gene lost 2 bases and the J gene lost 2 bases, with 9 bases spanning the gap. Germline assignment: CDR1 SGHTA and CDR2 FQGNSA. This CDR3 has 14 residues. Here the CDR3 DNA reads TGTGCCAGCAGCTTATCCCGGGCGCAAGAGACCCAGTACTTC. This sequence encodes CASSLSRAQETQYF.

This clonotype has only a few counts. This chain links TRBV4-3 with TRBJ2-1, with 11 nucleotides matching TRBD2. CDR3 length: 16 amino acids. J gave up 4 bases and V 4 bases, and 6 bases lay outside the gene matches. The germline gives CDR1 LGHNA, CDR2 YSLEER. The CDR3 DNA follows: TGCGCCAGCAGCCGACTGGGACTAGCGGATTACAATGAGCAGTTCTTC. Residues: CASSRLGLADYNEQFF.

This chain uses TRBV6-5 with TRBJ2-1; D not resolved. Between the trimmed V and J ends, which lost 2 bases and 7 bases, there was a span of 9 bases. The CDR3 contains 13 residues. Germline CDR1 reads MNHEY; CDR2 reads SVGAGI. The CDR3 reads CASSYLNKNEQFF. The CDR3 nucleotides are TGTGCCAGCAGTTACCTAAACAAGAATGAGCAGTTCTTC.

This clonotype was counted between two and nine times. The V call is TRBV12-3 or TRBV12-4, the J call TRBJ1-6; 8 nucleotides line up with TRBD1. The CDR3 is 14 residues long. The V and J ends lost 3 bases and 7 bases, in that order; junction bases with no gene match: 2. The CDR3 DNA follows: TGTGCCAGCAGTTTTCGACAGGGGAATTCACCCCTCCACTTT. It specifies CASSFRQGNSPLHF.

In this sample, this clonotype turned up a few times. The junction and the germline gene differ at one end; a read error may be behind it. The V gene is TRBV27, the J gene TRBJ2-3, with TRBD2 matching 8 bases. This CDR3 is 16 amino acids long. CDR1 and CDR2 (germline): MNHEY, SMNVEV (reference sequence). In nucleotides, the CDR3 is TGTGCCAGCAGTTTATGGGGGACTAGTCGCACAGATGCGCAGTATTTT. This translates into CASSLWGTSRTDAQYF.

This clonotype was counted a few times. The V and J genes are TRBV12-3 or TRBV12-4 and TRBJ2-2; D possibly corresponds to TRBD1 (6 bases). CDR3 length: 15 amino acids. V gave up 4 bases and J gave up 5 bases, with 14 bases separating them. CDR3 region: CASSYKGVDTGELFF. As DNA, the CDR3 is TGTGCCAGCAGTTATAAGGGGGTCGATACCGGGGAGCTGTTTTTT.

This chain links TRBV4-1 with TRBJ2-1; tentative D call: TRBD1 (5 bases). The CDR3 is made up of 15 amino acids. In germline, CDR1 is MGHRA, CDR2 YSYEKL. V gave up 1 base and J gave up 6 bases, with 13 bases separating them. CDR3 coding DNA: TGCGCCAGCAGCCAAGTGCACAGGTCGGGCAATGAGCAGTTCTTC. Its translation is CASSQVHRSGNEQFF.

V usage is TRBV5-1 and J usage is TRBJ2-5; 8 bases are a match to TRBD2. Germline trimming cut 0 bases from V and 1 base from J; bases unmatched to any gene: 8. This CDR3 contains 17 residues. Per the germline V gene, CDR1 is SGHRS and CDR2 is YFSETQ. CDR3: CASSLGAASGPQETQYF. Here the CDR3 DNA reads TGCGCCAGCAGCTTGGGAGCGGCTAGCGGGCCCCAAGAGACCCAGTACTTC.

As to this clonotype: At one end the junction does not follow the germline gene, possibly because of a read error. The CDR3 coding sequence is TGTGCCAGCAACGTAGCTGGCCAGTTAGCAGATACGCAGTATTTT. Translated: CASNVAGQLADTQYF. J is TRBJ2-3 and V is TRBV9; D remains ambiguous. Germline loops: CDR1 SGDLS, CDR2 YYNGEE. This CDR3 contains 15 residues.

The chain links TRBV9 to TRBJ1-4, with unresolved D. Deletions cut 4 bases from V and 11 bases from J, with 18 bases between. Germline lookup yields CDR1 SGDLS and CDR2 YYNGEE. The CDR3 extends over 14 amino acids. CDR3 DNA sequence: TGTGCCAGCAGCACCACGGACGGCCTTGGGAAACTGTTTTTT. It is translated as CASSTTDGLGKLFF.

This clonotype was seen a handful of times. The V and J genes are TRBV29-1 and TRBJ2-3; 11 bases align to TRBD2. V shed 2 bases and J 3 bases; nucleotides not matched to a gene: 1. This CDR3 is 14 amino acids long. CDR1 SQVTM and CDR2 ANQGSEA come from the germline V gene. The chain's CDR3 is CSVERTSGTDTQYF. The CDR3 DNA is TGCAGCGTTGAACGGACTAGCGGGACAGATACGCAGTATTTT.

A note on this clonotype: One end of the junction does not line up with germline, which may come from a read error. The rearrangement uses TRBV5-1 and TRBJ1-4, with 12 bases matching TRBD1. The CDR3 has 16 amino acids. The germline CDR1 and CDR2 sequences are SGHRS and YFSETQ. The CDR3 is CTSSGGTGGTNEKLFF. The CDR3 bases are TGCACCAGCAGCGGCGGGACAGGGGGCACTAATGAAAAACTGTTTTTT.

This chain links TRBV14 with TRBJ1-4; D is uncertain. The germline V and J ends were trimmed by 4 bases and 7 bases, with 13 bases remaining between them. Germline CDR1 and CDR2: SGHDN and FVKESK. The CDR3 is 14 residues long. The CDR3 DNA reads TGTGCCAGCAGCCCGGCCGGGTTTGGTGAAAAACTGTTTTTT. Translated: CASSPAGFGEKLFF.

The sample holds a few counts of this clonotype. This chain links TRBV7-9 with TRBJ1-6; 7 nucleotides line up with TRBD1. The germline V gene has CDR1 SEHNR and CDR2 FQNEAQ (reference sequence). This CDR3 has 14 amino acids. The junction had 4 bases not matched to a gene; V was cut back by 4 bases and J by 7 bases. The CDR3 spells CASSSAGGNSPLHF. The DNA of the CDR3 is TGTGCCAGCAGCTCTGCAGGGGGGAATTCACCCCTCCACTTT.

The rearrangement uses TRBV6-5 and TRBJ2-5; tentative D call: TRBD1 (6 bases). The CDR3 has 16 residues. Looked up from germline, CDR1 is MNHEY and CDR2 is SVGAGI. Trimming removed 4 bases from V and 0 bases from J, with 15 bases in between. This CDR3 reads CASSSSLRDNQETQYF. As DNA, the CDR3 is TGTGCCAGCAGTTCTTCATTGAGGGACAACCAAGAGACCCAGTACTTC.

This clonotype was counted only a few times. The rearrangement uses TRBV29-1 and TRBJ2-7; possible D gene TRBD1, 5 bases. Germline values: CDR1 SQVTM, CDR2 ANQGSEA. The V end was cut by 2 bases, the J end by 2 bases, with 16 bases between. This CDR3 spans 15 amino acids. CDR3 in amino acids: CSVELDSTQPYEQYF. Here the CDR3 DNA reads TGCAGCGTTGAATTAGACAGCACCCAACCCTACGAGCAGTACTTC.

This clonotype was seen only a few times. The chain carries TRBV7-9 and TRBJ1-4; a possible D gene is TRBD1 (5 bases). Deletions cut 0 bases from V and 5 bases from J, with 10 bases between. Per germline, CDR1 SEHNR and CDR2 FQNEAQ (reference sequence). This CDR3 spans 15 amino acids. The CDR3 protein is CASSLAMDKNEKLFF. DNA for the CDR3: TGTGCCAGCAGCTTAGCGATGGACAAGAATGAAAAACTGTTTTTT.

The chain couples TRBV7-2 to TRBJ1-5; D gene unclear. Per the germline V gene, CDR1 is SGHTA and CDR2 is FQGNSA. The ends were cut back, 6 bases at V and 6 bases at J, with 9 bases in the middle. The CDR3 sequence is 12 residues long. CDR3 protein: CASSRTGQPQHF. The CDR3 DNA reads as TGTGCCAGCAGTCGAACCGGTCAGCCCCAGCATTTT.

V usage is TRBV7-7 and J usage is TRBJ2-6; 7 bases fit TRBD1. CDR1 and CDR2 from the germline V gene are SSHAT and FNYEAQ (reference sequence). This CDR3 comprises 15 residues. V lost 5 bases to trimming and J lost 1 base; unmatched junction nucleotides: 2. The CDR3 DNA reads TGTGCCAGCAGCCCGGGACAGTCTGGGGCCAACGTCCTGACTTTC. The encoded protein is CASSPGQSGANVLTF.

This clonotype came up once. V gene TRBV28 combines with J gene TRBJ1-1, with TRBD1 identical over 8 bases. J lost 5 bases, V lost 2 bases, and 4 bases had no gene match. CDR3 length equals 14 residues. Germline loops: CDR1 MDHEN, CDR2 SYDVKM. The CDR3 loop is CASSLRTGKTEAFF. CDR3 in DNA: TGTGCCAGCAGTTTAAGGACAGGGAAAACTGAAGCTTTCTTT.

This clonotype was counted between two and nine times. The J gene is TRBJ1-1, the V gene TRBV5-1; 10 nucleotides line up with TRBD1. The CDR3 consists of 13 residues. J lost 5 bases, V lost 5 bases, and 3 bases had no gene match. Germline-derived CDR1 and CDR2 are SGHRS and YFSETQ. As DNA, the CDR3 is TGCGCCAGCAGGGGGACAGGGGTAACTGAAGCTTTCTTT. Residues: CASRGTGVTEAFF.

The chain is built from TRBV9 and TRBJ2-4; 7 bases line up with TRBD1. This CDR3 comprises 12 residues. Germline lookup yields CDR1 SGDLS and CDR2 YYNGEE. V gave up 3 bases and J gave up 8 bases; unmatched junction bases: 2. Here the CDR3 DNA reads TGTGCCAGCAGCGGTACAGGGGACATTCAGTACTTC. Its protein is CASSGTGDIQYF. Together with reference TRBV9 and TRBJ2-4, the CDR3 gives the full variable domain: DSGVTQTPKHLITATGQRVTLRCSPRSGDLSVYWYQQSLDQGLQFLIQYYNGEERAKGNILERFSAQQFPDLHSELNLSSLELGDSALYFCASSGTGDIQYFGAGTRLSVL.